This TCR beta chain originates from a study of blood T cell repertoires in COVID-19. Study information: The analysed material was cDNA or gDNA that came from T cells, B-cell-depleted T cells, or PBMCs.

Some clones are missing from TCRdb's copy, which holds only in-frame ones; the method was immunoSEQ multiplex PCR. The repertoire includes some 170,000 clones, over 80% of them detected once, and about 10% sits in the top ten. V gave up 4 bases and J gave up 0 bases; unmatched junction bases: 6. The CDR3 loop spans 16 amino acids. Germline V lookup: CDR1 LGHNA, CDR2 YSLEER. The receptor was isolated from a woman aged 80 or over with active or convalescent COVID-19. The chain joins TRBV4-3 to TRBJ2-3; TRBD2 matches 8 bases. The sample was peripheral blood. The CDR3 DNA reads TGCGCCAGCAGCCGCCGCGGGGGGTCTAGCACAGATACGCAGTATTTT. Residues: CASSRRGGSSTDTQYF.